This TCR beta chain stems from a study of cytomegalovirus exposure and HLA in healthy donors. Overall study findings and caveats: Researchers reportedly found TCR beta sequences accurately predicted most subjects' HLA-A and HLA-B alleles.

This clone was seen a few times. Its specificity is not known. Use of 60 Vbeta and 13 Jbeta primers characterized the PCR. The table came from immunoSEQ multiplex PCR; TCRdb's copy has only in-frame clones and leaves some out. The table lists under 300,000 clones, over 70% of them singletons. The source of this sequence is a woman aged 60 to 75 in good health and CMV-seropositive. Sequencing was carried out using PBMCs.

The CDR3 DNA follows: TGTGCCAGCAGTTCGTACGGGACACCACTGAACACTGAAGCTTTCTTT. This translates into CASSSYGTPLNTEAFF. This chain links TRBV28 with TRBJ1-1; D may be TRBD1 (6 bases). With 4 bases removed from V and 0 bases from J, the gap between germline ends came to 15 bases. The CDR3 runs to 16 residues. In germline, CDR1 is MDHEN, CDR2 SYDVKM. Full variable domain (missing parts from reference TRBV28 and TRBJ1-1): DVKVTQSSRYLVKRTGEKVFLECVQDMDHENMFWYRQDPGLGLRLIYFSYDVKMKEKGDIPEGYSVSREKKERFSLILESASTNQTSMYLCASSSYGTPLNTEAFFGQGTRLTVV.